The 8 T cell receptor beta chains reported below all come from one sample, sequenced in a study of OX40 agonist ivuxolimab in advanced cancers. Clones were sequenced by immunoSEQ multiplex PCR, and TCRdb holds only the in-frame ones, with some missing. The sample consists of 95,000 to 100,000 clones, just under 85% of them appearing once. The source material was CD4+ or CD8+ T cells sorted from blood, sampled in a trial of the OX40 agonist ivuxolimab. These receptors were collected from an adult with an advanced solid tumor such as melanoma, head and neck, liver or kidney cancer.

V is TRBV7-9 and J is TRBJ1-4; TRBD1 might be the D (5 bases). This CDR3 spans 15 amino acids. Germline CDR1 SEHNR, CDR2 FQNEAQ (reference sequence). V was trimmed by 5 bases and J by 3 bases, leaving 13 bases between them. CDR3 sequence: CASSLASGSNEKLFF. The DNA for the CDR3 is TGTGCCAGCAGCCTGGCGTCAGGGTCTAATGAAAAACTGTTTTTT.

Here the CDR3 DNA reads TGTGCCAGTGATTTTGTGGGTAGTCCGACAGCGAACACTGAAGCTTTCTTT. It yields the protein CASDFVGSPTANTEAFF. This chain connects TRBV19 to TRBJ1-1, with D possibly being TRBD1 (5 bases). The CDR3 runs 17 residues. V was shortened by 8 bases and J by 1 base, with 23 bases between the two germline ends. Germline CDR1 and CDR2: LNHDA and SQIVND (reference sequence).

The gene calls are TRBV9 and TRBJ2-6; D is uncertain. CDR1 is SGDLS and CDR2 is YYNGEE in the germline V gene. CDR3 length: 15 amino acids. Trimming removed 3 bases at V and 2 bases at J, with 9 bases between. The DNA of the CDR3 is TGTGCCAGCAGCGCCCGCATTACTGGGGCCAACGTCCTGACTTTC. It specifies CASSARITGANVLTF. The full variable domain, completed using reference TRBV9 and TRBJ2-6, is DSGVTQTPKHLITATGQRVTLRCSPRSGDLSVYWYQQSLDQGLQFLIQYYNGEERAKGNILERFSAQQFPDLHSELNLSSLELGDSALYFCASSARITGANVLTFGAGSRLTVL.

The V gene is TRBV5-6, the J gene TRBJ2-1; unclear D gene. Looked up from germline, CDR1 is SGHDT and CDR2 is YYEEEE. This CDR3 contains 14 residues. The V end lost 1 base, the J end lost 6 bases, and 11 bases lay between the germline ends. CDR3 nucleotide sequence: TGTGCCAGCAGCTTGAACAGTTTTATCAATGAGCAGTTCTTC. Protein product: CASSLNSFINEQFF.

This rearrangement joins TRBV10-3 to TRBJ2-5; maybe TRBD1 (5 bases). In germline, CDR1 is ENHRY, CDR2 SYGVKD. The CDR3 contains 17 residues. The V and J ends lost 0 bases and 7 bases respectively, with 21 bases between them. The CDR3 nucleotides are TGTGCCATCAGTGAGTCGAAGGGGCAGGGTGTCCGAGCGACCCAGTACTTC. Protein: CAISESKGQGVRATQYF.

V usage is TRBV29-1 and J usage is TRBJ2-7, with D perhaps matching TRBD2 (6 bases). The CDR3 is 13 amino acids. Germline lookup yields CDR1 SQVTM and CDR2 ANQGSEA. V lost 6 bases to trimming and J lost 4 bases, with 16 bases between them. The CDR3 loop reads CSVLSGGGYEQYF. The CDR3 bases are TGCAGCGTATTGTCCGGGGGAGGATACGAGCAGTACTTC.

V and J are TRBV6-5 and TRBJ1-3; D is perhaps TRBD1 (5 bases). The CDR3 runs to 15 residues. With 7 bases removed from V and 4 bases from J, the gap between germline ends came to 17 bases. The germline V gene has CDR1 MNHEY and CDR2 SVGAGI. This CDR3 is CASKRDPRAGNTIYF. CDR3 in DNA: TGTGCCAGCAAAAGGGACCCTCGAGCCGGAAACACCATATATTTT.

V usage is TRBV5-1 and J usage is TRBJ2-3, with TRBD1 matching over 7 bases. The CDR3 loop spans 16 amino acids. Losses at the gene ends were 4 bases for V and 0 bases for J; bases not matched to a gene: 8. Germline V gives CDR1 SGHRS, CDR2 YFSETQ. This chain's CDR3 is CASSRRRQGSTDTQYF. The CDR3 region has the DNA TGCGCCAGCAGCCGTCGTAGACAGGGTAGCACAGATACGCAGTATTTT.